These 2 T cell receptor beta chains originate from one sample sequenced in a study of cytomegalovirus exposure and HLA in healthy donors. It was with 60 Vbeta and 13 Jbeta primers that the PCR ran. Sequencing used immunoSEQ multiplex PCR; TCRdb keeps in-frame clones, though not all of them. Of about 52,000 clones in the sample, roughly 72% are singletons; the top ten hold about 9.7%. Sequencing was done on a sample of PBMCs. The receptors stem from a woman in her forties or fifties in good health and CMV-seronegative.

The chain couples TRBV5-1 to TRBJ1-1; no definite D call. Trimming took 1 base from V and 1 from J, leaving 5 bases between them. This CDR3 is 13 amino acids long. Looked up from germline, CDR1 is SGHRS and CDR2 is YFSETQ. The CDR3, as DNA: TGCGCCAGCAGCTTGAGAGAGAACACTGAAGCTTTCTTT. This gives the protein CASSLRENTEAFF.

The J gene is TRBJ2-1, the V gene TRBV11-1; D is ambiguous. CDR1 is SGHAT, CDR2 FQDESV, per germline (reference sequence). This CDR3 is 13 amino acids long. V was clipped by 2 bases and J by 8 bases, with 10 bases between them. The CDR3 DNA follows: TGTGCCAGCAGCTTATCTGAGGTGGATGAGCAGTTCTTC. Residues: CASSLSEVDEQFF.